The 16 T cell receptor beta chains in this list originate from one sample, sequenced in a study of T cells in Graves' hyperthyroidism and ophthalmopathy. RNA transcripts gave rise to amplified TCR beta CDR3 regions. The TCR CDR3 first-round RT-PCR relied on the HTBI primer set. MiXCR, applied by TCRdb to the multiplex PCR reads, yields one record per CDR3 protein. The sample contains fewer than 650,000 distinct CDR3 sequences, approximately 15% of which appear only once. The material sequenced was blood. These receptors all stem from a woman between 35 and 50 years old with Graves' ophthalmopathy.

This clonotype was seen many times. The chain carries TRBV28 and TRBJ2-7; 9 bases agree with TRBD1. V was clipped by 5 bases and J by 2 bases; unmatched bases: 16. Looked up from germline, CDR1 is MDHEN and CDR2 is SYDVKM. The length of the CDR3 is 18 residues. In DNA form, the CDR3 reads TGTGCCAGCAGTCCTACCATAGGCTACGGGACAGGGACCTACGAGCAGTACTTC. It specifies CASSPTIGYGTGTYEQYF.

This clonotype was counted only a few times. The V call is TRBV7-8, the J call TRBJ2-5, with TRBD1 identical over 7 bases. V shed 5 bases and J 5 bases; nucleotides not matched to a gene: 8. Germline V CDR1 and CDR2: SGHVS, FQNEAQ. The CDR3 totals 14 residues. The CDR3 DNA sequence: TGTGCCAGCAGCCACACGGTGACAGGGGAGACCCAGTACTTC. It codes for CASSHTVTGETQYF.

V and J are TRBV12-3 or TRBV12-4 and TRBJ2-5, with 14 bases matching TRBD2. Trimming removed 6 bases from V and 5 bases from J; junction bases left unmatched: 5. This CDR3 is built from 15 residues. Here the CDR3 reads CASSPRTSGRETQYF. The CDR3 DNA follows: TGTGCCAGCAGCCCCCGGACTAGCGGGAGGGAGACCCAGTACTTC.

A word on this clonotype: A single base separates this from a much larger clone, so it may be a read error. The V and J genes are TRBV4-1 and TRBJ1-1; maybe TRBD1 (6 bases). CDR1 MGHRA and CDR2 YSYEKL come from the germline V gene. The germline V and J ends were trimmed by 4 bases and 4 bases, with 13 bases remaining between them. This CDR3 is built from 14 residues. CDR3 nucleotides: TGCGCCAGCAGCCGGGGGCCGGGGAGCACTGAAGCTTTCTTT. Translated: CASSRGPGSTEAFF.

This clonotype has ten or more counts. The chain couples TRBV10-3 to TRBJ1-2, with D possibly matching TRBD1 (5 bases). There are 14 residues in the CDR3. Germline CDR1 is ENHRY and CDR2 is SYGVKD. V was clipped by 6 bases and J by 2 bases, with 13 bases between them. CDR3 sequence: CAIRPRASNYGYTF. The CDR3 DNA reads as TGTGCCATCAGGCCCAGGGCTTCGAACTATGGCTACACCTTC.

There are many counts of this clonotype. This chain links TRBV20-1 with TRBJ2-7; no clear D. Germline values: CDR1 DFQATT, CDR2 SNEGSKA (reference sequence). Trimming left V 0 bases short and J 2 bases short, with 14 bases between. The CDR3 totals 15 residues. The CDR3 bases are TGCAGTGCTAGAGATGGCACAGAAACAACCTACGAGCAGTACTTC. This translates into CSARDGTETTYEQYF.

Ten or more counts support this clonotype. The V call is TRBV19, the J call TRBJ2-7, with 9 positions matching TRBD1. The CDR3 contains 17 residues. Germline assignment: CDR1 LNHDA and CDR2 SQIVND (reference sequence). V lost 5 bases to trimming and J lost 3 bases; unmatched junction nucleotides: 14. In nucleotides, the CDR3 is TGTGCCAGTAGTCAATCCGGATCGGGGACAGGGAACTACGAGCAGTACTTC. The encoded protein is CASSQSGSGTGNYEQYF.

This clonotype was recorded many times. This sequence joins TRBV28 and TRBJ2-7, with D possibly matching TRBD1 (5 bases). Between the trimmed V and J ends, which lost 3 bases and 3 bases, there was a span of 15 bases. This CDR3 has 15 amino acids. Germline CDR1 and CDR2: MDHEN and SYDVKM. In DNA form, the CDR3 reads TGTGCCAGCAGTTTCCACCAGGGCCGTCTCTACGAGCAGTACTTC. Its translation is CASSFHQGRLYEQYF. Combining the CDR3 with reference TRBV28 and TRBJ2-7 gives the whole variable domain DVKVTQSSRYLVKRTGEKVFLECVQDMDHENMFWYRQDPGLGLRLIYFSYDVKMKEKGDIPEGYSVSREKKERFSLILESASTNQTSMYLCASSFHQGRLYEQYFGPGTRLTVT.

This clonotype was recorded at least ten times. J is TRBJ2-7 and V is TRBV6-5; 9 nucleotides align to TRBD2. Trimming took 5 bases from V and 0 from J; bases not matched to a gene: 11. Looked up from germline, CDR1 is MNHEY and CDR2 is SVGAGI. This CDR3 is built from 17 residues. The CDR3: CASSTPAGGRSSYEQYF. CDR3 nucleotides: TGTGCCAGCAGTACTCCAGCGGGAGGACGAAGCTCCTACGAGCAGTACTTC.

The sample holds many counts of this clonotype. This sequence joins TRBV5-6 and TRBJ2-1; 13 positions match TRBD2. The CDR3 sequence is 13 residues long. Germline V gene data show CDR1 as SGHDT and CDR2 as YYEEEE. Unmatched junction bases numbered 6, after V lost 4 bases and J lost 14 bases. The CDR3 sequence: CASSMTSGRSKFF. The CDR3 nucleotides read TGTGCCAGCAGCATGACTAGCGGGAGGTCCAAGTTCTTC.

This clonotype was recorded many times. The V call is TRBV28, the J call TRBJ2-7; possibly TRBD1 for D (6 bases). This CDR3 spans 15 amino acids. CDR1 MDHEN and CDR2 SYDVKM come from the germline V gene. Trimming shortened V by 5 bases and J by 3 bases, and 17 bases separated the two germline ends. The CDR3 DNA reads TGTGCCAGCAGTCCCGGGACACCACACCTCTACGAGCAGTACTTC. Its translation: CASSPGTPHLYEQYF.

This clonotype was recorded many times. The V gene is TRBV9, the J gene TRBJ1-2; TRBD1 might be the D (6 bases). Germline CDR1 reads SGDLS; CDR2 reads YYNGEE. This CDR3 comprises 14 residues. V was cut by 0 bases and J by 6 bases, with 12 bases left in between. CDR3 residues: CASSVGRGGDGYTF. In nucleotides, the CDR3 is TGTGCCAGCAGCGTAGGGAGGGGGGGCGATGGCTACACCTTC.

This CDR3 is CASSQDMTHQPQHF. In nucleotides, the CDR3 is TGTGCCAGCAGCCAAGATATGACCCATCAGCCCCAGCATTTT. The chain is built from TRBV4-2 and TRBJ1-5, with D uncertain. V shed 0 bases and J shed 5 bases, with 8 bases lying between them. Looked up from germline, CDR1 is LGHNA and CDR2 is YNFKEQ. The CDR3 spans 14 residues.

This clonotype occurred many times. The chain recombines TRBV11-3 with TRBJ2-5; the D gene is possibly TRBD1 (6 bases). Germline lookup yields CDR1 SGHNT and CDR2 YENEEA. This CDR3 is built from 17 residues. V dropped 5 bases and J dropped 2 bases, with 21 bases sitting between them. CDR3 sequence: CASSGGQLDNPQETQYF. DNA of the CDR3: TGTGCCAGCAGCGGCGGACAGCTAGACAACCCACAAGAGACCCAGTACTTC.

In this sample, this clonotype turned up a few times. A clone one base away is much larger, so this may be a read error. The chain joins TRBV11-2 to TRBJ2-7; TRBD1 might be the D (6 bases). CDR3 length: 13 amino acids. Trimming took 1 base from V and 6 from J, leaving 10 bases between them. Germline V gene sequence: CDR1 SGHAT, CDR2 FQNNGV. The CDR3, as DNA: TGTGCCAGCAGCTTAGGGGGGCCCCGCGAGCAGTACTTC. Translation: CASSLGGPREQYF.

This clonotype was found many times. V usage is TRBV28 and J usage is TRBJ1-2; D remains unclear. CDR3 length: 15 residues. Germline values: CDR1 MDHEN, CDR2 SYDVKM. V was shortened by 6 bases and J by 0 bases, with 14 bases between the two germline ends. This chain's CDR3 is CASSHSSLANYGYTF. As DNA, the CDR3 is TGTGCCAGCAGCCATTCCTCATTAGCTAACTATGGCTACACCTTC.